This T cell receptor beta chain was captured in a study of monozygotic twins with cystic fibrosis. Study-wide results and caveats: Clonality was generally low (median about 0.0097), higher in the most severe patients.

For this clone: Its specificity is not known.

TCRdb's table, derived via immunoSEQ multiplex PCR, lists solely in-frame clones and lacks some. The sample has tens of thousands of clones; roughly nine tenths are singletons. The sample taken for sequencing was blood. The source of this sequence is a girl aged 2-9 years with cystic fibrosis.

The CDR3 region is CASSLGARQLTGELFF. CDR3 sequence (DNA): TGCGCCAGCAGCTTGGGGGCGAGGCAACTAACCGGGGAGCTGTTTTTT. This chain joins TRBV5-1 and TRBJ2-2; no firm D call. Trimming removed 0 bases at V and 5 bases at J, with 14 bases between. The CDR3 loop spans 16 amino acids. Germline V gives CDR1 SGHRS, CDR2 YFSETQ.